These T cell receptor beta chains were read from a single sample in a study of blood T cell repertoires in COVID-19. Produced via immunoSEQ multiplex PCR; TCRdb's table is partial and in-frame only. The table lists over 250,000 clones, 80% to 95% of them singletons. Specimen: peripheral blood. These receptors all come from a person aged 18-30 years with COVID-19, enrolled during active disease. CDR3s include the opening cysteine and the closing phenylalanine or tryptophan. D genes are given only for firm matches. Not all rows give a size; the values are once, few, many and, for expanded clones, a class.

- | TRBJ1-2 | - | TRBV6-2/TRBV6-3 | CASSYSSRTYNYGYTF | TGTGCCAGCAGTTACTCGAGTAGGACATATAACTATGGCTACACCTTC
TRBD1 | TRBJ1-5 | - | TRBV27 | CASSGTGGSQPQHF | TGTGCCAGCAGTGGGACAGGGGGGAGTCAGCCCCAGCATTTT
TRBD1 | TRBJ1-2 | - | TRBV3-1/TRBV3-2 | CASTTGTGYYGYTF | TGTGCCAGCACCACCGGGACAGGGTACTATGGCTACACCTTC
- | TRBJ2-1 | - | TRBV9 | CASSPRGGRTYNEQFF | TGTGCCAGCAGCCCCCGTGGGGGCCGGACCTACAATGAGCAGTTCTTC
- | TRBJ1-2 | - | TRBV6-5 | CAIEAENYGYTF | TGTGCCATCGAAGCTGAGAACTATGGCTACACCTTC
TRBD2 | TRBJ2-7 | - | TRBV9 | CASSPGLGREQYF | TGTGCCAGCAGCCCAGGACTAGGTCGCGAGCAGTACTTC
- | TRBJ2-7 | - | TRBV10-3 | CAISVGAYEQYF | TGTGCCATCAGTGTAGGGGCGTACGAGCAGTACTTC
- | TRBJ2-7 | - | TRBV27 | CASSLWAGDREQYF | TGTGCCAGCAGTTTATGGGCAGGGGATCGCGAGCAGTACTTC
TRBD2 | TRBJ2-7 | - | TRBV29-1 | CSVLGLAGHTGYEQYF | TGCAGCGTACTCGGACTAGCGGGCCACACCGGCTACGAGCAGTACTTC
- | TRBJ2-5 | - | TRBV7-9 | CASSSLALQETQYF | TGTGCCAGCAGCTCGCTAGCGCTGCAAGAGACCCAGTACTTC
TRBD2 | TRBJ2-1 | - | TRBV9 | CASSVGSGTSGNEQFF | TGTGCCAGCAGCGTAGGAAGTGGGACTAGCGGCAATGAGCAGTTCTTC
TRBD2 | TRBJ2-1 | once | TRBV27 | CASRETSGSSYNEQFF | TGTGCCAGCAGGGAAACTAGCGGGAGCTCCTACAATGAGCAGTTCTTC
- | TRBJ2-1 | - | TRBV2 | CASTQSLHEQFF | TGTGCCAGCACCCAAAGCCTCCATGAGCAGTTCTTC
TRBD2 | TRBJ2-1 | - | TRBV7-9 | CASSLGSGRAEQFF | TGTGCCAGCAGCTTAGGTAGCGGGAGGGCCGAGCAGTTCTTC
- | TRBJ2-4 | - | TRBV18 | CASSPLPSQLAKNIQYF | TGTGCCAGCTCACCCCTCCCGAGTCAACTAGCCAAAAACATTCAGTACTTC
TRBD1 | TRBJ2-1 | - | TRBV9 | CASSVGAGGYNEQFF | TGTGCCAGCAGCGTAGGGGCAGGGGGCTACAATGAGCAGTTCTTC
- | TRBJ2-3 | - | TRBV6-5 | CASSSLPKPWDTQYF | TGTGCCAGCAGTTCCTTACCAAAGCCTTGGGATACGCAGTATTTT
- | TRBJ1-1 | - | TRBV27 | CASSQQAVPNTEAFF | TGTGCCAGCAGTCAACAGGCAGTCCCGAACACTGAAGCTTTCTTT
TRBD2 | TRBJ2-1 | once | TRBV4-2 | CASSQRLAGEDNEQFF | TGTGCCAGCAGCCAACGACTAGCGGGAGAGGACAATGAGCAGTTCTTC
- | TRBJ2-5 | - | TRBV6-1 | CASSESERHREETQYF | TGTGCCAGCAGTGAATCGGAACGGCACAGGGAAGAGACCCAGTACTTC
- | TRBJ1-1 | - | TRBV5-5 | CASHMRGSMNTEAFF | TGTGCCAGCCACATGCGGGGGTCGATGAACACTGAAGCTTTCTTT
- | TRBJ2-5 | - | TRBV4-1 | CASSQGGGGAETQYF | TGCGCCAGCAGCCAAGGGGGAGGGGGGGCAGAGACCCAGTACTTC
- | TRBJ1-5 | - | TRBV2 | CASSLTLPWAGPQHF | TGTGCCAGCAGCCTTACCCTACCCTGGGCCGGGCCCCAGCATTTT
- | TRBJ2-7 | - | TRBV7-9 | CASSRPPGGGSYEQYF | TGTGCCAGCAGCCGACCCCCCGGCGGAGGTTCCTACGAGCAGTACTTC
TRBD1 | TRBJ2-5 | once | TRBV7-9 | CASSQTPGQHPRFGGTQYF | TGTGCCAGCAGCCAAACTCCGGGACAGCACCCTCGGTTTGGGGGGACCCAGTACTTC
TRBD2 | TRBJ2-5 | - | TRBV24-1 | CATSGAGGVETQYF | TGTGCCACCAGTGGAGCGGGAGGGGTCGAGACCCAGTACTTC
- | TRBJ2-6 | - | TRBV6-2/TRBV6-3 | CASSVPVSFRGGANVLTF | TGTGCCAGCAGTGTGCCGGTTAGCTTCAGGGGCGGGGCCAACGTCCTGACTTTC
- | TRBJ1-4 | - | TRBV2 | CASSRGNNEKLFF | TGTGCCAGCAGTAGGGGGAATAATGAAAAACTGTTTTTT
- | TRBJ1-2 | once | TRBV7-2 | CASSLGGGLNYGYTF | TGTGCCAGCAGCTTAGGTGGGGGACTTAACTATGGCTACACCTTC
- | TRBJ2-1 | once | TRBV7-6 | CASSSAGRGTNEQFF | TGTGCCAGCAGCTCAGCGGGAAGGGGGACGAATGAGCAGTTCTTC
TRBD1 | TRBJ2-6 | - | TRBV7-6 | CASSPIPGQGSLSLSGANVLTF | TGTGCCAGCAGCCCTATCCCGGGACAGGGAAGTCTCTCCCTCTCTGGGGCCAACGTCCTGACTTTC
TRBD2 | TRBJ2-7 | - | TRBV20-1 | CSASGGSIYEQYF | TGCAGTGCTAGTGGCGGGAGTATCTACGAGCAGTACTTC
- | TRBJ1-4 | - | TRBV30 | CACNRGLNEKLFF | TGTGCCTGTAATAGGGGCCTTAATGAAAAACTGTTTTTT
- | TRBJ2-1 | - | TRBV4-3 | CASSHADLSYNEQFF | TGCGCCAGCAGCCATGCAGATCTCTCCTACAATGAGCAGTTCTTC
- | TRBJ1-1 | - | TRBV9 | CASSVVKGTEAFF | TGTGCCAGCAGCGTAGTGAAGGGGACTGAAGCTTTCTTT
TRBD2 | TRBJ2-1 | - | TRBV5-1 | CASSLVLAGGGNEQFF | TGCGCCAGCAGCTTGGTTCTAGCGGGAGGGGGCAATGAGCAGTTCTTC
- | TRBJ1-1 | - | TRBV30 | CAWSDLTEAFF | TGTGCCTGGAGTGATCTAACTGAAGCTTTCTTT
TRBD2 | TRBJ2-5 | - | TRBV19 | CASRGGRETQYF | TGTGCCAGTAGGGGCGGGAGAGAGACCCAGTACTTC
- | TRBJ2-5 | - | TRBV6-5 | CASSYSARYQETQYF | TGTGCCAGCAGTTACTCGGCCAGGTACCAAGAGACCCAGTACTTC
TRBD2 | TRBJ2-7 | - | TRBV11-2 | CASSLGLAVMEQYF | TGTGCCAGCAGCTTAGGACTAGCGGTGATGGAGCAGTACTTC
- | TRBJ2-3 | - | TRBV9 | CASGAGTDTQYF | TGTGCCAGCGGGGCAGGCACAGATACGCAGTATTTT
- | TRBJ1-5 | once | TRBV6-5 | CASSLNRDQPQHF | TGTGCCAGCAGCCTCAACAGGGATCAGCCCCAGCATTTT
- | TRBJ1-3 | - | TRBV11-2 | CASSTVFSRGGDSGNTIYF | TGTGCCAGCAGCACGGTCTTTAGCCGTGGGGGGGACTCTGGAAACACCATATATTTT
TRBD2 | TRBJ2-1 | - | TRBV19 | CASSMLVAGGSPFSPANEQFF | TGTGCCAGTAGTATGTTAGTAGCGGGAGGTAGCCCGTTTTCTCCCGCCAATGAGCAGTTCTTC
TRBD1 | TRBJ2-2 | - | TRBV5-1 | CASKDRGSTGELFF | TGCGCCAGCAAAGACAGGGGTTCAACCGGGGAGCTGTTTTTT
- | TRBJ2-2 | - | TRBV15 | CATSRGGAPGELFF | TGTGCCACCAGCAGGGGGGGGGCCCCCGGGGAGCTGTTTTTT
- | TRBJ1-5 | few | TRBV3-1/TRBV3-2 | CASSQVGNQPQHF | TGTGCCAGCAGCCAAGTAGGCAATCAGCCCCAGCATTTT
TRBD2 | TRBJ2-3 | - | TRBV30 | CAWSAGLESDTQYF | TGTGCCTGGAGTGCCGGACTAGAGTCAGATACGCAGTATTTT
TRBD2 | TRBJ2-3 | - | TRBV4-2 | CASSQDRIGTSVADTQYF | TGTGCCAGCAGCCAAGATCGTATCGGGACTAGCGTAGCAGATACGCAGTATTTT